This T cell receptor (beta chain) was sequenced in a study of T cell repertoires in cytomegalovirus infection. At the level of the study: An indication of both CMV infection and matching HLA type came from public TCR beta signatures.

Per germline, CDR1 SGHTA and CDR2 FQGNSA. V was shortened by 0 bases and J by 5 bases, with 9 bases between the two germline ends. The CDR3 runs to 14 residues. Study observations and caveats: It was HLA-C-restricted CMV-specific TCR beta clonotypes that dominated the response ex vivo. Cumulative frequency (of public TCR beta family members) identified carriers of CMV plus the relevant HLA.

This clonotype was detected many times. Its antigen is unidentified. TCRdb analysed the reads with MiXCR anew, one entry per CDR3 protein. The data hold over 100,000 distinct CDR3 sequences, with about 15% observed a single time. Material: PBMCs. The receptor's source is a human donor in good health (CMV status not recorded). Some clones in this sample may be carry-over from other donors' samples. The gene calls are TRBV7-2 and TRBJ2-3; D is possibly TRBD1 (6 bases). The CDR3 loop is CASSLAGGRDTQYF. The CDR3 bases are TGTGCCAGCAGCTTAGCTGGGGGCCGAGATACGCAGTATTTT. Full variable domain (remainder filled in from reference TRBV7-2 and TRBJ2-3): GAGVSQSPSNKVTEKGKDVELRCDPISGHTALYWYRQSLGQGLEFLIYFQGNSAPDKSGLPSDRFSAERTGGSVSTLTIQRTQQEDSAVYLCASSLAGGRDTQYFGPGTRLTVL.